A single sample gave rise to the 24 T cell receptor beta chains below, sequenced in a study of T cell repertoires in cytomegalovirus infection. TCRdb redid the calling of the reads with MiXCR, one entry per CDR3 protein. The table shows 200,000 to 300,000 distinct CDR3 sequences, with roughly 6.5% occurring only once. Sequenced material: PBMCs. These receptors all come from a human donor in good health (CMV status not recorded). Some clones in this sample may be carry-over from other donors' samples.

Ten or more counts support this clonotype. The chain has TRBV7-8 and TRBJ1-1; 7 nucleotides agree with TRBD1. Germline lookup yields CDR1 SGHVS and CDR2 FQNEAQ. The trim removed 5 bases at V and 1 base at J, leaving 1 base unmatched. This CDR3 is built from 13 residues. CDR3 nucleotides: TGTGCCAGCAGCCCAGGGGGGAACACTGAAGCTTTCTTT. Protein product: CASSPGGNTEAFF.

The table lists this clonotype with many counts. The CDR3 here is CAISQQGASGELFF. CDR3 coding DNA: TGTGCCATCAGTCAACAGGGGGCATCCGGGGAGCTGTTTTTT. V is TRBV10-3 and J is TRBJ2-2; 9 nucleotides match TRBD1. This CDR3 region has 14 residues. After removal of 5 bases from V and 6 bases from J, the junction contained 4 bases not matched to a gene. CDR1 and CDR2 from the germline V gene are ENHRY and SYGVKD.

This clonotype has only a few counts. The chain couples TRBV29-1 to TRBJ1-4; D is unclear. The CDR3 has 15 residues. Germline loops: CDR1 SQVTM, CDR2 ANQGSEA. V shed 4 bases and J shed 4 bases, with 16 bases lying between them. The CDR3 DNA sequence: TGCAGCGTTGGGAACTCGGTGGGGTTTAATGAAAAACTGTTTTTT. Protein product: CSVGNSVGFNEKLFF.

This clonotype was observed many times. This sequence joins TRBV7-2 and TRBJ1-5, with 11 nucleotides matching TRBD1. With V trimmed by 3 bases and J by 7 bases, 8 bases remained unmatched. Germline lookup yields CDR1 SGHTA and CDR2 FQGNSA. The CDR3 is 16 amino acids. The CDR3 DNA reads TGTGCCAGCAGCTTGACCGGGACAGGGGGTTTGCAGCCCCAGCATTTT. This encodes CASSLTGTGGLQPQHF.

This clonotype was seen many times. The J gene is TRBJ2-2, the V gene TRBV6-1, with no clear D. The length of the CDR3 is 11 residues. Trimming left V 7 bases short and J 5 bases short, with 5 bases between. Germline CDR1 MNHNS, CDR2 SASEGT. CDR3 sequence (DNA): TGTGCCAGCATCGGGACCGGGGAGCTGTTTTTT. Its protein is CASIGTGELFF.

This clonotype was seen at least ten times. The chain recombines TRBV7-2 with TRBJ1-5, with D hard to call. CDR3 length: 16 residues. Germline values: CDR1 SGHTA, CDR2 FQGNSA. The ends were cut back, 5 bases at V and 0 bases at J, with 14 bases in the middle. The CDR3 bases are TGTGCCAGCAGCCGTTACCCCAGTTATAGCAATCAGCCCCAGCATTTT. It yields the protein CASSRYPSYSNQPQHF.

This clonotype was found many times. This sequence joins TRBV30 and TRBJ1-4; D not resolved. V gave up 1 base and J gave up 4 bases, with 13 bases separating them. CDR3 length equals 15 residues. Germline CDR1 reads GTSNPN; CDR2 reads SVGIG (reference sequence). The CDR3 loop reads CAWSAQPAYNEKLFF. DNA of the CDR3: TGTGCCTGGAGTGCCCAGCCAGCATATAATGAAAAACTGTTTTTT.

At least ten counts were recorded for this clonotype. V and J are TRBV14 and TRBJ1-3; TRBD1 might be the D (5 bases). The CDR3 covers 16 residues. V was shortened by 4 bases and J by 4 bases, with 17 bases between the two germline ends. Germline assignment: CDR1 SGHDN and CDR2 FVKESK. The CDR3: CASSRDGSSGGNTIYF. CDR3 nucleotide sequence: TGTGCCAGCAGCCGGGACGGGTCGTCCGGCGGAAACACCATATATTTT.

There are many counts of this clonotype. The J gene is TRBJ2-7, the V gene TRBV28; perhaps TRBD1 as D (6 bases). From germline, CDR1 is MDHEN and CDR2 SYDVKM. This CDR3 has 15 amino acids. V was trimmed by 6 bases and J by 2 bases, leaving 17 bases between them. The CDR3 nucleotides are TGTGCCAGCAGCCCGATGGGCCGGGACACCTACGAGCAGTACTTC. Amino acid sequence: CASSPMGRDTYEQYF.

On this clonotype: Given a much more abundant clone one base away, this may be a read error. The rearrangement links TRBV5-5 to TRBJ2-1; TRBD2 agrees at 10 bases. The CDR3 covers 17 residues. Germline CDR1 and CDR2: SGHKS and YYEKEE (reference sequence). The CDR3 is CASNLRRLAGAYNEQFF. In nucleotides, the CDR3 is TGTGCCAGCAACTTGCGAAGGCTAGCGGGAGCCTACAATGAGCAGTTCTTC. The full variable domain, completed using reference TRBV5-5 and TRBJ2-1, is DAGVTQSPTHLIKTRGQQVTLRCSPISGHKSVSWYQQVLGQGPQFIFQYYEKEERGRGNFPDRFSARQFPNYSSELNVNALLLGDSALYLCASNLRRLAGAYNEQFFGPGTRLTVL.

Ten or more counts support this clonotype. V and J are TRBV20-1 and TRBJ1-1; possible D gene TRBD1, 5 bases. Trimming pared 1 base from V and 0 bases from J, leaving 12 bases between. Germline loops: CDR1 DFQATT, CDR2 SNEGSKA (reference sequence). CDR3 length: 15 residues. The DNA for the CDR3 is TGCAGTGCTAGAGGGGGCGGGAGGATGAACACTGAAGCTTTCTTT. Protein product: CSARGGGRMNTEAFF.

This clonotype was picked up many times. The V gene is TRBV7-2, the J gene TRBJ2-3; perhaps TRBD2 as D (5 bases). Trimming stripped 4 bases from V and 2 bases from J, with 16 bases between. CDR3 length: 16 amino acids. Germline-derived CDR1 and CDR2 are SGHTA and FQGNSA. The CDR3 protein is CASSSYGVRNTDTQYF. The DNA for the CDR3 is TGTGCCAGCAGCTCTTACGGGGTGAGGAACACAGATACGCAGTATTTT.

This clonotype came up many times. The chain combines TRBV7-2 with TRBJ2-2; possible D gene TRBD1, 5 bases. Germline loops: CDR1 SGHTA, CDR2 FQGNSA. With 5 bases removed from V and 5 bases from J, the gap between germline ends came to 21 bases. The CDR3 has 17 amino acids. The CDR3 loop reads CASSPVNFRVGTGELFF. In DNA form, the CDR3 reads TGTGCCAGCAGCCCTGTTAATTTCAGGGTTGGGACCGGGGAGCTGTTTTTT.

Ten or more counts support this clonotype. The CDR3 nucleotides are TGTGCCAGCAGCTTGACAGGGGCCGACACTGAAGCTTTCTTT. This gives the protein CASSLTGADTEAFF. The chain is built from TRBV7-2 and TRBJ1-1, with 8 nucleotides matching TRBD1. Per the germline V gene, CDR1 is SGHTA and CDR2 is FQGNSA. The CDR3 contains 14 residues. Trimming at V came to 3 bases and at J to 3 bases, leaving 3 bases not matched to a gene.

This clonotype was recorded at least ten times. The J gene is TRBJ1-1, the V gene TRBV29-1; a weak D match, TRBD1 (5 bases). There are 14 residues in the CDR3. CDR1 is SQVTM and CDR2 is ANQGSEA in the germline V gene. V shed 6 bases and J shed 5 bases, with 19 bases lying between them. Here the CDR3 reads CSVALRDVGTEAFF. The CDR3 DNA reads as TGCAGCGTCGCACTCAGGGACGTGGGGACTGAAGCTTTCTTT.

A single count supports this clonotype. A much larger clone is a single base away; this may be a read error. The chain joins TRBV7-6 to TRBJ1-1; TRBD1 is a possible D gene (5 bases). Germline V gene sequence: CDR1 SGHVS, CDR2 FNYEAQ. The CDR3 covers 17 residues. The CDR3 DNA sequence: TGTGCCAGCAGCTTAGCGCGGCGGGGACCCTCGAACACTGAAGGTTTCTTT. Amino acids: CASSLARRGPSNTEGFF. The full variable domain, rest sourced from reference TRBV7-6 and TRBJ1-1, is GAGVSQSPRYKVTKRGQDVALRCDPISGHVSLYWYRQALGQGPEFLTYFNYEAQQDKSGLPNDRFSAERPEGSISTLTIQRTEQRDSAMYRCASSLARRGPSNTEGFFGQGTRLTVV.

This clonotype appeared many times. V gene TRBV28 combines with J gene TRBJ2-5, with unresolved D. The V gene lost 5 bases and the J gene lost 4 bases, with 5 bases spanning the gap. Germline CDR1 is MDHEN and CDR2 is SYDVKM. The CDR3 contains 11 residues. DNA for the CDR3: TGTGCCAGCAGTGCTGTAGAGACCCAGTACTTC. Translation gives CASSAVETQYF. Complete variable domain (other parts from reference TRBV28 and TRBJ2-5): DVKVTQSSRYLVKRTGEKVFLECVQDMDHENMFWYRQDPGLGLRLIYFSYDVKMKEKGDIPEGYSVSREKKERFSLILESASTNQTSMYLCASSAVETQYFGPGTRLLVL.

This clonotype came up many times. The V call is TRBV12-3 or TRBV12-4, the J call TRBJ1-5; TRBD1 might be the D (5 bases). V gave up 0 bases and J gave up 6 bases, with 15 bases separating them. The CDR3 runs to 16 residues. CDR3 sequence (DNA): TGTGCCAGCAGTTTAGCGAGGGGAGGCCTCGGTCAGCCCCAGCATTTT. This codes for CASSLARGGLGQPQHF.

At least ten counts were recorded for this clonotype. V usage is TRBV7-2 and J usage is TRBJ2-6; no firm D call. V lost 5 bases and J 0 bases, leaving 8 bases between the germline ends. The CDR3 runs 15 residues. CDR1 is SGHTA, CDR2 FQGNSA, per germline. The CDR3, as DNA: TGTGCCAGCAGCCATTGGAGCTCTGGGGCCAACGTCCTGACTTTC. Its translation is CASSHWSSGANVLTF.

This clonotype showed up many times. V is TRBV20-1 and J is TRBJ1-6, with D uncertain. The CDR3 is 15 amino acids. Between the trimmed V and J ends, which lost 0 bases and 4 bases, there was a span of 10 bases. Germline CDR1 and CDR2: DFQATT and SNEGSKA (reference sequence). In DNA, the CDR3 is TGCAGTGCTAGAGAAACACAGACGTATAATTCACCCCTCCACTTT. It specifies CSARETQTYNSPLHF.

This clonotype was recorded many times. The rearrangement uses TRBV19 and TRBJ1-5, with a possible D match to TRBD1 (6 bases). This CDR3 region has 18 residues. The germline V gene encodes CDR1 LNHDA and CDR2 SQIVND (reference sequence). Trimming took off 6 bases at V and 1 base at J, with 22 bases between the two ends. The CDR3 here is CASSTTGTPIWSNQPQHF. CDR3 DNA: TGTGCCAGTAGCACCACCGGGACACCGATTTGGAGCAATCAGCCCCAGCATTTT.

In this sample, this clonotype turned up many times. V gene TRBV7-2 combines with J gene TRBJ1-2; 10 bases fit TRBD1. The ends lost 7 bases at V and 8 bases at J; junction bases unmatched: 4. Looked up from germline, CDR1 is SGHTA and CDR2 is FQGNSA. CDR3 length: 12 amino acids. Here the CDR3 reads CASTDRGLGYTF. CDR3 coding DNA: TGTGCCAGCACCGACAGGGGGCTAGGCTACACCTTC.

This clonotype came up many times. The chain couples TRBV9 to TRBJ1-6, with 7 bases identical to TRBD1. J lost 7 bases, V lost 4 bases, and 11 bases had no gene match. Per the germline V gene, CDR1 is SGDLS and CDR2 is YYNGEE. This CDR3 contains 16 residues. CDR3 DNA sequence: TGTGCCAGCAGCCCCCCTCCACAGGGGCGAAATTCACCCCTCCACTTT. Its translation is CASSPPPQGRNSPLHF.

Ten or more counts support this clonotype. V gene TRBV28 combines with J gene TRBJ1-2; the match to TRBD1 covers 8 bases. Germline trimming cut 4 bases from V and 1 base from J; bases unmatched to any gene: 8. There are 16 residues in the CDR3. CDR1 MDHEN and CDR2 SYDVKM come from the germline V gene. CDR3 sequence reads: CASSSIGQGDNYGYTF. CDR3 DNA sequence: TGTGCCAGCAGTTCGATTGGACAGGGTGATAACTATGGCTACACCTTC.